This entry is about one T cell receptor (beta chain). The antigen remains unidentified. This specimen belongs to a study of T-cell reconstitution after alpha-beta-depleted transplantation in children. Regarding the study as a whole: A year post-transplant, T-cell counts and diversity derived mostly from newly produced T cells. In patients about two months after transplant, alpha-beta T cells reportedly arose from several hundred expanded graft clones. Surviving recipient T cells and thymic progenitors accounted for the high day-60 TCRbeta diversity observed in some patients.

The TCRbeta library was prepared with unique molecular identifiers. TCRdb ran MiXCR on the PCR reads and lists one entry per CDR3 protein. Of around 200,000 distinct CDR3 sequences in the sample, more than 15% were seen once. The source is a male patient aged 2-15 years who had a stem cell transplant for acute lymphoblastic leukemia, so the T cells may come from the graft donor. This sample comprised PBMCs, mostly from graft donor cells, obtained 360 days after TCRalphabeta/CD19-depleted stem cell transplant.

CDR3 in amino acids: CSARDATSRAGQETQYF. CDR3 coding DNA: TGCAGTGCTAGAGATGCTACCTCTAGAGCGGGCCAAGAGACCCAGTACTTC. The V call is TRBV20-1, the J call TRBJ2-5, with D maybe TRBD2 (6 bases). Germline V gene lookup returns CDR1 DFQATT and CDR2 SNEGSKA (reference sequence). Trimming pared 0 bases from V and 1 base from J, leaving 18 bases between. This CDR3 comprises 17 residues.